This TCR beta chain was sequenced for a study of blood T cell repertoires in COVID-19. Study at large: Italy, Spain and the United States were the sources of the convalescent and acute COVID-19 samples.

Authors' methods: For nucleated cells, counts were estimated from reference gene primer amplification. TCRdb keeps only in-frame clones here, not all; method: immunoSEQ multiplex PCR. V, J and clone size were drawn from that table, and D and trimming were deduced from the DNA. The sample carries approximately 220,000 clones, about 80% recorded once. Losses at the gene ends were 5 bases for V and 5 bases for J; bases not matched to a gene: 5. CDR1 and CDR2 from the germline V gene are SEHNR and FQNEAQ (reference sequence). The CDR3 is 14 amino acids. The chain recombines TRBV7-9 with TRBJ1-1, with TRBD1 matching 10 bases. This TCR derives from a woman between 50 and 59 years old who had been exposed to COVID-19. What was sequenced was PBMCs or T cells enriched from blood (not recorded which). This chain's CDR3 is CASSPGTGVTEAFF. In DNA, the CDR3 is TGTGCCAGCAGCCCCGGGACAGGGGTGACTGAAGCTTTCTTT.